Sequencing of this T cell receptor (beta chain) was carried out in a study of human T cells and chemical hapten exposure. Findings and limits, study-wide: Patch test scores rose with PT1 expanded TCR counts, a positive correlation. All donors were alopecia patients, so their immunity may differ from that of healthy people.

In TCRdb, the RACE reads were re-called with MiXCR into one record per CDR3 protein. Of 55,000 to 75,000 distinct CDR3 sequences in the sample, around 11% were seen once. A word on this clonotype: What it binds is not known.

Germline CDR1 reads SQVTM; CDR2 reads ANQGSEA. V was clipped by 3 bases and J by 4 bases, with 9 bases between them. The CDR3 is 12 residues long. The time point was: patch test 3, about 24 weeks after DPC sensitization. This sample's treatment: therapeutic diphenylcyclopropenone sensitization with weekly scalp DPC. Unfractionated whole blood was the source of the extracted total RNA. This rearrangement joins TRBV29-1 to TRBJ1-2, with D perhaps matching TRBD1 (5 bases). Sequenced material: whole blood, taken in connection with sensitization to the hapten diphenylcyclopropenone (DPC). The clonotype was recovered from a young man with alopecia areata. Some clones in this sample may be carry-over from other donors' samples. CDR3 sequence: CSVDRESYGYTF. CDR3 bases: TGCAGCGTTGACAGGGAGTCCTATGGCTACACCTTC.